The clone carrying this TCR beta chain came up many times. Individual cDNA molecules had unique molecular identifiers attached to them by the library. TCRdb re-analysed the RACE reads in MiXCR, keeping a single row per CDR3 protein. Among approximately 80,000 distinct CDR3 sequences listed, about 8% were seen once. The data originate from a study of human T cells and chemical hapten exposure. Study-wide background: Across the whole study, which lasted roughly 24 weeks, patients were given diphenylcyclopropenone on the scalp once a week.

Documented time point: patch test 1, 2 weeks after DPC sensitization. The treatment here: therapeutic diphenylcyclopropenone sensitization with weekly scalp DPC. This CDR3 region has 15 residues. Per germline, CDR1 MNHNS and CDR2 SASEGT. V shed 6 bases, J shed 2 bases, and the junction held 3 bases outside the gene matches. Sequencing was performed on whole blood, taken in connection with sensitization to the hapten diphenylcyclopropenone (DPC). The rearrangement links TRBV6-1 to TRBJ2-3, with 12 positions matching TRBD2. The TCR originated in a young woman with alopecia areata. Some clones in this sample may be carry-over from other donors' samples. CDR3 protein: CASRGLAGFTDTQYF. The CDR3 nucleotides read TGTGCCAGCAGAGGACTAGCGGGGTTCACAGATACGCAGTATTTT.